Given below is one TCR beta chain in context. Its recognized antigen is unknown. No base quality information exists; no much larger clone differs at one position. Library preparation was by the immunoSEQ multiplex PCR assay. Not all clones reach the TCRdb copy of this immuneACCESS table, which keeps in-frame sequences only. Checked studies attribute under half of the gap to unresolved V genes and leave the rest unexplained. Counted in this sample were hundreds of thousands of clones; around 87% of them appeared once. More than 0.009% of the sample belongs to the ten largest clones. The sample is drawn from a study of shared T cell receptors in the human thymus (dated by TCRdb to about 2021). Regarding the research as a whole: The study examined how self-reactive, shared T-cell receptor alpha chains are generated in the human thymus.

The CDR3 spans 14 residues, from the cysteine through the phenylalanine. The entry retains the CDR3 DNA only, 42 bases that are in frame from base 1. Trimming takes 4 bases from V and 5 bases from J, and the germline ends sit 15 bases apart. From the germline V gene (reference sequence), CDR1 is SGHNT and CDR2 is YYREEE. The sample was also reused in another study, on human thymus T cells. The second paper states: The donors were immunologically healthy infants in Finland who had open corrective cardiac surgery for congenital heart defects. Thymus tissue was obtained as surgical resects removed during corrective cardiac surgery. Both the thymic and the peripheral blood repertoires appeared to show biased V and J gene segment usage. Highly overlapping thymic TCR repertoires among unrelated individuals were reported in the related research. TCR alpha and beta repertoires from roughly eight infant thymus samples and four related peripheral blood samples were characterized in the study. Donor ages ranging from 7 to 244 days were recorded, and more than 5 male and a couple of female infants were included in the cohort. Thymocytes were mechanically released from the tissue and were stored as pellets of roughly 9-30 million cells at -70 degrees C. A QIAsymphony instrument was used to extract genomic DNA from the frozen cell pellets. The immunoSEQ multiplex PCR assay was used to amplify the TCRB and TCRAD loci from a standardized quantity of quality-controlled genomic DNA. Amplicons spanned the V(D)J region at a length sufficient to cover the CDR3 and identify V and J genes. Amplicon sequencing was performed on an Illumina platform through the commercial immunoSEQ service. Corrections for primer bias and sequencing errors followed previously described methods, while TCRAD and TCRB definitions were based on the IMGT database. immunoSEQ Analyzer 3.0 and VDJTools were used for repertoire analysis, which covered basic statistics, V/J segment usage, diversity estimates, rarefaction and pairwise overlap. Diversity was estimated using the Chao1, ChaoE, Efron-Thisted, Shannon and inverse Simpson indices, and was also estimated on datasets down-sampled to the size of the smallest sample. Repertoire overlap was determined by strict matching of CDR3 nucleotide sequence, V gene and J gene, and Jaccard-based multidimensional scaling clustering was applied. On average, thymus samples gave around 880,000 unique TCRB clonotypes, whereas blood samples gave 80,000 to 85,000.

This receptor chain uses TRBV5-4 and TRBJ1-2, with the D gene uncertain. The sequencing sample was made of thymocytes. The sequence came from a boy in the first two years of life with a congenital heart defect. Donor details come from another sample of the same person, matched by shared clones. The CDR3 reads CASSAMGRNYGYTF. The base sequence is TGTGCCAGCAGCGCGATGGGCCGAAATTATGGCTACACCTTC.